This T cell receptor beta chain appears in the sequencing data of a study of blood T cell repertoires in COVID-19. Study details: From the United States, Italy and Spain came samples of acute and convalescent COVID-19. PBMCs, B-cell-depleted T cells, or T cells were the source of the cDNA or gDNA that made up the material.

The germline gives CDR1 SGHTA, CDR2 FQGNSA. The CDR3 contains 16 residues. The J segment lost 2 bases and the V segment lost 5 bases, leaving 8 bases of the junction unmatched. The repertoire was sequenced with immunoSEQ multiplex PCR; TCRdb's copy has only in-frame clones and lacks some. The sample holds about 220,000 clones, 65% to 85% seen once. Cohorts were assigned according to the clinical history that participants reported. Either two negative PCRs, clearance, or symptom resolution qualified Cohort 3 donors as recovered. The sample consisted of PBMCs or T cells enriched from blood (not recorded which). The genes are TRBV7-2 and TRBJ1-4, with 7 bases aligning to TRBD1. The source is an older woman who had recovered from COVID-19. For the CDR3, the DNA is TGTGCCAGCAGCCTATCCATGACAGGGACTAATGAAAAACTGTTTTTT. This translates into CASSLSMTGTNEKLFF.